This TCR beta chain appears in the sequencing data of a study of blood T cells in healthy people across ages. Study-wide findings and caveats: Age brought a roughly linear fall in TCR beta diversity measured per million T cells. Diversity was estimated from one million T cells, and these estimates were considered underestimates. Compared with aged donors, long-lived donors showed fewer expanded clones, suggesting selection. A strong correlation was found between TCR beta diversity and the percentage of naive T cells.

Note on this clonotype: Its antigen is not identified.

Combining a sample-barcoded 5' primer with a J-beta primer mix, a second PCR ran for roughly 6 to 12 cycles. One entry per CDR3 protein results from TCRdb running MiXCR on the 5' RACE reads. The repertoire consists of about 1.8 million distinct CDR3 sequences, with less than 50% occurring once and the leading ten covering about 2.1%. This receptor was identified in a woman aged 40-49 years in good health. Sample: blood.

CDR3 coding DNA: TGCGCCAGCAGAGTTGGCGTCTACAATGAGCAGTACTTC. Its translation: CASRVGVYNEQYF. The chain carries TRBV5-1 and TRBJ2-1; the D is unclear. The DNA end is more similar to TRBJ2-7, so the J call may be wrong. Germline CDR1 SGHRS, CDR2 YFSETQ. This CDR3 contains 13 residues.